This record looks at one TCR beta chain sequence and its context. CDR3 size: 17 residues. Trimming removed 6 bases from V and 3 bases from J; junction bases left unmatched: 10. Germline lookup yields CDR1 LNHDA and CDR2 SQIVND (reference sequence). The data were obtained in a study of blood T cell repertoires in COVID-19. Study-level background: Sites in the United States, Italy and Spain provided acute and convalescent COVID-19 samples.

In the original processing: The authors estimated nucleated cell counts from reference gene primer amplification. Sequencing was performed with immunoSEQ multiplex PCR; in TCRdb, only in-frame clones are kept and a portion is missing. Clone size and the V and J calls come from that table; the DNA yielded D and trimming. Altogether some 200,000 clones are present, about 79% being singletons, with the ten largest covering about 26%. The sample comprised peripheral blood. This sequence originates from a woman between 65 and 79 years old with acute or convalescent COVID-19. The gene calls are TRBV19 and TRBJ2-5, with 13 positions matching TRBD2. CDR3 in amino acids: CASRDTRTSGGKETQYF. The DNA of the CDR3 is TGTGCCAGTAGAGACACTCGGACTAGCGGGGGCAAAGAGACCCAGTACTTC.